This T cell receptor (beta chain) was captured by sequencing in a study of blood T cells in healthy people across ages. Germline V gives CDR1 SGHRS, CDR2 YFSETQ. The CDR3 contains 15 residues. V lost 4 bases to trimming and J lost 0 bases, with 13 bases between them. It was with a sample-barcoded 5' primer and a J-beta primer mix that a second PCR of about 7 to 12 cycles was run. TCRdb reanalysed the 5' RACE reads using MiXCR and keeps one entry per CDR3 protein. The sample lists about 730,000 distinct CDR3 sequences; around 40% were seen once. Specimen: blood. The rearrangement joins TRBV5-1 to TRBJ2-5, with TRBD2 as a possible D gene (5 bases). The receptor's source is a woman aged 55-70 years in good health. The CDR3 sequence is CASSRASRDQETQYF. DNA for the CDR3: TGCGCCAGCAGCCGCGCTTCGAGGGACCAAGAGACCCAGTACTTC. The variable domain in full, completed from reference TRBV5-1 and TRBJ2-5, reads KAGVTQTPRYLIKTRGQQVTLSCSPISGHRSVSWYQQTPGQGLQFLFEYFSETQRNKGNFPGRFSGRQFSNSRSEMNVSTLELGDSALYLCASSRASRDQETQYFGPGTRLLVL.